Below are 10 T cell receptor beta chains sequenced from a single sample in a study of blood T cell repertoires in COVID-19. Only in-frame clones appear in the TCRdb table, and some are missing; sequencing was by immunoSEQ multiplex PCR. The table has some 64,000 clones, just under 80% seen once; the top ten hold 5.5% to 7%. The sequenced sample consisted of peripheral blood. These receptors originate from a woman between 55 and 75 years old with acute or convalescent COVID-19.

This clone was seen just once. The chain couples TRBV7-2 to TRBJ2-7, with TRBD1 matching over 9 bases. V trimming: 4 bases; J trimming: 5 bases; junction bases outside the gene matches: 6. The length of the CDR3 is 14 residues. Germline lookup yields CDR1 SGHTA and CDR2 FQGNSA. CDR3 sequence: CASSSRDRANEQYF. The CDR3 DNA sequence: TGTGCCAGCAGCTCGAGGGACAGGGCCAACGAGCAGTACTTC.

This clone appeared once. The CDR3 protein is CATSDVAGMGEQFF. DNA of the CDR3: TGTGCCACCAGTGACGTAGCGGGAATGGGTGAGCAGTTCTTC. V usage is TRBV24-1 and J usage is TRBJ2-1, with TRBD2 matching 8 bases. CDR3 length equals 14 residues. V lost 4 bases and J lost 9; bases outside the gene matches: 7. In germline, CDR1 is KGHDR, CDR2 SFDVKD.

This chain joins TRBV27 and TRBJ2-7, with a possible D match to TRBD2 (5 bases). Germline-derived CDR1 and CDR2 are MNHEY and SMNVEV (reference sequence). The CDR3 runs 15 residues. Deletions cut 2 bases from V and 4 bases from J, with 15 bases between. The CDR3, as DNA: TGTGCCAGCAGTTTAGATCCACGGGGTTCGTACGAGCAGTACTTC. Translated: CASSLDPRGSYEQYF.

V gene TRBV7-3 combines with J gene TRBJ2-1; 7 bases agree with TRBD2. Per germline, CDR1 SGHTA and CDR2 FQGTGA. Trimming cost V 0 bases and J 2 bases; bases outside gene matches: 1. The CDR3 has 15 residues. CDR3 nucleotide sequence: TGTGCCAGCAGCTTAACGGGAGGGACCTACAATGAGCAGTTCTTC. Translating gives CASSLTGGTYNEQFF.

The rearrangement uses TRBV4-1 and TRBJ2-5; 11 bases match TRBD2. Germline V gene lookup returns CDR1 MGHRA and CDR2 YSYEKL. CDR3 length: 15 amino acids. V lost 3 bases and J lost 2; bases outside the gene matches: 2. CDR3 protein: CASSHRLAGQETQYF. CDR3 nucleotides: TGCGCCAGCAGCCATCGACTAGCGGGGCAAGAGACCCAGTACTTC.

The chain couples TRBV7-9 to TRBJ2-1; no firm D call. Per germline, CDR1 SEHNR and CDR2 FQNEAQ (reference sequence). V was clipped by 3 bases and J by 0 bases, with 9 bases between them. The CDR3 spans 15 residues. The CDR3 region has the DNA TGTGCCAGCAGCTTTAACCGAGCCTCCTACAATGAGCAGTTCTTC. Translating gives CASSFNRASYNEQFF. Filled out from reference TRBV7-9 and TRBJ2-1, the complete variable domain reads DTGVSQNPRHKITKRGQNVTFRCDPISEHNRLYWYRQTLGQGPEFLTYFQNEAQLEKSRLLSDRFSAERPKGSFSTLEIQRTEQGDSAMYLCASSFNRASYNEQFFGPGTRLTVL.

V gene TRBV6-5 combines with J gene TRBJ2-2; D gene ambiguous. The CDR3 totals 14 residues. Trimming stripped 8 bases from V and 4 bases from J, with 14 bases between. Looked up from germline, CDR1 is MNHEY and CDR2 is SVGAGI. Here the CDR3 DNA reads TGTGCCAGCGCCCCGGTACGAGGCACCGGGGAGCTGTTTTTT. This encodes CASAPVRGTGELFF.

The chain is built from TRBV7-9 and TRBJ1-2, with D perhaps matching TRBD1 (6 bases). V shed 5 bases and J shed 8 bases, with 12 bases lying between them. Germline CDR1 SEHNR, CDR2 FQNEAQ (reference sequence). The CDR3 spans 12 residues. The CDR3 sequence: CASSLTGWGYTF. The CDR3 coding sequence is TGTGCCAGCAGCCTAACAGGGTGGGGCTACACCTTC.

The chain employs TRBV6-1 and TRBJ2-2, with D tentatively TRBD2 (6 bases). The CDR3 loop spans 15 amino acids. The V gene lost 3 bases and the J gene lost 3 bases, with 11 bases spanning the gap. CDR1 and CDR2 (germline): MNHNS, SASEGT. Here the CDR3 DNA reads TGTGCCAGCAGTGAGGGGACTTTCCACACCGGGGAGCTGTTTTTT. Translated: CASSEGTFHTGELFF.

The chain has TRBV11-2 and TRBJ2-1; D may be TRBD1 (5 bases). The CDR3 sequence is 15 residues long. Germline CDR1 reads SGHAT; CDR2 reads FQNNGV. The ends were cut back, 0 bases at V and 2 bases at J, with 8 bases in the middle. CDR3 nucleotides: TGTGCCAGCAGCTTAGACAGGGCGGCCTACAATGAGCAGTTCTTC. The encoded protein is CASSLDRAAYNEQFF.